The clone carrying this T cell receptor beta chain showed up just a few times. What it binds is unknown. TCRdb reanalysed the reads using MiXCR and keeps one entry per CDR3 protein. The top ten clones hold roughly 8.3% of a sample with tens of thousands of distinct CDR3 sequences, roughly 20% of them seen once. The sample is drawn from a study of type 1 regulatory T cells. Study-level information: T-allo10 is a Tr1-enriched, alloantigen-specific CD4 T cell product made in vitro. Study-wide points: Compared with non-type 1 regulatory T cells, type 1 regulatory T cells showed a more restricted TCR repertoire.

The trim removed 2 bases at V and 4 bases at J, leaving 4 bases unmatched. This CDR3 comprises 14 residues. The V gene's germline CDR1 is DFQATT and CDR2 SNEGSKA (reference sequence). V is TRBV20-1 and J is TRBJ1-3; 8 bases fit TRBD1. Sequencing input: cultured type 1 regulatory T (Tr1) cells, either the whole culture or a sorted fraction (not recorded which). This clonotype was sampled from a human donor in good health. CDR3 residues: CSARHGTGGNTIYF. The CDR3 region has the DNA TGCAGTGCTAGACACGGGACAGGAGGAAACACCATATATTTT.